A selection of T cell receptor beta chains follows, all from one sample in a study of blood T cells in healthy people across ages. TCRdb re-derived calls from the 5' RACE reads in MiXCR, one entry per CDR3 protein. In the table there are about 290,000 distinct CDR3 sequences, roughly 29% of which are singletons. Input material: blood. The receptors come from an older woman in good health. CDR3s include the opening cysteine and the closing phenylalanine or tryptophan. The D gene is left open where the match is weak. Clone size is stated in some rows and not others, as once, few, many or a class when expanded.

D gene	J gene	clone size	V gene	CDR3 DNA	CDR3 protein
-	TRBJ1-2	few	TRBV6-6	TGTGCCAGCAGCGACAGGAATGGAGGCTACACCTTC	CASSDRNGGYTF
TRBD2	TRBJ2-3	-	TRBV20-1	TGCAGTGCGCGAGCGGGAGGATCAGATACGCAGTATTTT	CSARAGGSDTQYF
-	TRBJ2-4	-	TRBV29-1	TGCAGCGTTGAAGGAGGGGAAGCCAAAAACATTCAGTACTTC	CSVEGGEAKNIQYF
-	TRBJ2-4	few	TRBV9	TGTGCCAGCAGCGTAGCTACGGGGAGGGACAGACAGGACATTCAGTACTTC	CASSVATGRDRQDIQYF
-	TRBJ2-3	-	TRBV28	TGTGCCAGCACCCCGGGACAAAAGAACAGTATGCAGTATTTT	CASTPGQKNSMQYF
-	TRBJ1-4	-	TRBV7-2	TGTGCCAGCAGCTTAGAGGGTAGGGCGGATTTTAATGAAAAACTGTTTTTT	CASSLEGRADFNEKLFF
-	TRBJ2-6	-	TRBV12-3/TRBV12-4	TGTGCCAGCAGTTTATTAGTCTCTGGGGCCAACGTCCTGACTTTC	CASSLLVSGANVLTF
TRBD1	TRBJ2-5	-	TRBV5-1	TGCGCCAGCAGCCGGGACAGGGGCCAAGAGACCCAGTACTTC	CASSRDRGQETQYF
TRBD2	TRBJ2-5	-	TRBV20-1	TGCAGTGCTAGAAATAGCGGGAGGGCCTCAAATCAAGAGACCCAGTACTTC	CSARNSGRASNQETQYF
-	TRBJ2-3	few	TRBV14	TGTGCCAGCAGCCAAGCCGGGAGCAAGACAGATACGCAGTATTTT	CASSQAGSKTDTQYF